The 32 T cell receptor beta chains presented below share a single source sample, sequenced in a study of cytomegalovirus exposure and HLA in healthy donors (dated by TCRdb to the late 2010s). The protocol used for the library was the immunoSEQ multiplex PCR assay. The multiplex PCR relied on a mix of 60 forward primers for TCR Vbeta segments and 13 reverse primers for TCR Jbeta segments. TCRdb carries this immuneACCESS record with in-frame sequences only. Its versions omit some clonotypes, under half of them owing to an unresolved V gene in the studies checked, with the rest unexplained. The table for this sample lists around 280,000 clones; around 90% of them were counted only once. Around 2.1% of the sample is in the top ten clones. Specimen: PBMCs. Receptors were obtained from a woman aged 18-29 years in good health and CMV-seronegative.

In regard to this clone: One end of the junction fails to match germline, which may point to a read error. The J gene is TRBJ1-5, the V gene TRBV7-9; D is ambiguous. The CDR3 loop spans 12 amino acids. Germline V CDR1 and CDR2: SEHNR, FQNEAQ (reference sequence). For the CDR3, the DNA is TGTTCCAGCAGCGCCGAGGCTCAGCCCCAGCATTTT. Its protein product is CSSSAEAQPQHF. The full variable domain, with the rest looked up from reference TRBV7-9 and TRBJ1-5, is DTGVSQNPRHKITKRGQNVTFRCDPISEHNRLYWYRQTLGQGPEFLTYFQNEAQLEKSRLLSDRFSAERPKGSFSTLEIQRTEQGDSAMYLCSSSAEAQPQHFGDGTRLSIL.

In this sample, this clone turned up once. This chain links TRBV30 with TRBJ1-3; D unclear. V lost 0 bases to trimming and J lost 2 bases, with 11 bases between them. There are 15 residues in the CDR3. Germline V gene data show CDR1 as GTSNPN and CDR2 as SVGIG (reference sequence). CDR3 protein: CAWSVKGGAGNTIYF. CDR3 bases: TGTGCCTGGAGTGTCAAGGGAGGAGCTGGAAACACCATATATTTT.

About this clone itself: Distinct nucleotide sequences in the sample also encode this CDR3. The chain uses TRBV6-5 and TRBJ1-2; no definite D call. Germline CDR1 and CDR2: MNHEY and SVGAGI. V was clipped by 3 bases and J by 8 bases, with 7 bases between them. CDR3 length equals 11 residues. The CDR3 loop is CASSYGRGYTF. The CDR3 DNA is TGTGCCAGCAGTTATGGGAGGGGCTACACCTTC.

This chain joins TRBV7-3 and TRBJ2-1, with 10 bases fitting TRBD2. Germline V gene lookup returns CDR1 SGHTA and CDR2 FQGTGA. CDR3 size: 15 residues. Trimming removed 4 bases from V and 2 bases from J; junction bases left unmatched: 2. CDR3 bases: TGTGCCAGCAGCTGGCTAGCGGGGGCCTACAATGAGCAGTTCTTC. Residues: CASSWLAGAYNEQFF. The full variable domain, its missing parts supplied by reference TRBV7-3 and TRBJ2-1, is GAGVSQTPSNKVTEKGKYVELRCDPISGHTALYWYRQSLGQGPEFLIYFQGTGAADDSGLPNDRFFAVRPEGSVSTLKIQRTERGDSAVYLCASSWLAGAYNEQFFGPGTRLTVL.

This chain links TRBV2 with TRBJ2-5; 10 bases are shared with TRBD1. The J call could be wrong; TRBJ2-7 is a better fit for the DNA end. This CDR3 has 16 residues. Per the germline V gene, CDR1 is SNHLY and CDR2 is FYNNEI. This CDR3 reads CASSGLGRDRGYEQYF. The CDR3 DNA reads TGTGCCAGCAGTGGATTGGGTCGGGACAGGGGCTACGAGCAGTACTTC.

In regard to this clone: Germline and junction disagree at one end, which may indicate a read error. This rearrangement joins TRBV7-9 to TRBJ1-5, with D unclear. Germline V gene lookup returns CDR1 SEHNR and CDR2 FQNEAQ (reference sequence). The CDR3 covers 14 residues. The CDR3 is CSSSSGVSNQPQHF. Written as DNA, the CDR3 is TGTTCCAGCAGCTCGGGTGTCAGCAATCAGCCCCAGCATTTT.

This chain uses TRBV5-6 with TRBJ2-1; a weak D match, TRBD2 (6 bases). V lost 7 bases to trimming and J lost 0 bases, with 14 bases between them. Germline V gives CDR1 SGHDT, CDR2 YYEEEE. The CDR3 sequence is 15 residues long. The CDR3 DNA reads as TGTGCCAGCTCCACTGCGGGGAGCTCCTACAATGAGCAGTTCTTC. As protein: CASSTAGSSYNEQFF.

V and J are TRBV19 and TRBJ1-5; 9 bases agree with TRBD1. The germline V gene has CDR1 LNHDA and CDR2 SQIVND (reference sequence). The junction had 20 bases not matched to a gene; V was cut back by 7 bases and J by 1 base. The CDR3 is made up of 20 amino acids. CDR3 in amino acids: CASTLTPDRGASGSNQPQHF. In DNA form, the CDR3 reads TGTGCCAGTACCCTTACCCCGGACAGGGGAGCCTCCGGCAGCAATCAGCCCCAGCATTTT. The complete variable domain, with remaining parts taken from reference TRBV19 and TRBJ1-5, reads DGGITQSPKYLFRKEGQNVTLSCEQNLNHDAMYWYRQDPGQGLRLIYYSQIVNDFQKGDIAEGYSVSREKKESFPLTVTSAQKNPTAFYLCASTLTPDRGASGSNQPQHFGDGTRLSIL.

The rearrangement links TRBV6-1 to TRBJ1-4; TRBD1 aligns across 8 bases. The V and J ends lost 2 bases and 8 bases, in that order; junction bases with no gene match: 19. The CDR3 spans 19 residues. Germline loops: CDR1 MNHNS, CDR2 SASEGT. The CDR3 spells CASSELRGSQGAVEEKLFF. CDR3 coding DNA: TGTGCCAGCAGTGAATTGAGGGGTTCTCAGGGGGCGGTGGAGGAAAAACTGTTTTTT.

The chain couples TRBV2 to TRBJ2-7; D is undetermined. Germline assignment: CDR1 SNHLY and CDR2 FYNNEI. The CDR3 totals 16 residues. V shed 5 bases and J shed 2 bases, with 19 bases lying between them. For the CDR3, the DNA is TGTGCCAGCAGTTTGAACCACGGTGGTCGAGCCTACGAGCAGTACTTC. It is translated as CASSLNHGGRAYEQYF.

Details on this clone: The same CDR3 also results from other DNA sequences found in this sample. This rearrangement joins TRBV27 to TRBJ2-7; the match to TRBD1 covers 7 bases. Germline CDR1 MNHEY, CDR2 SMNVEV (reference sequence). CDR3 size: 14 residues. V lost 3 bases to trimming and J lost 2 bases; unmatched junction nucleotides: 4. The CDR3 DNA follows: TGTGCCAGCAGTTTTAGGACAGGAGCCTACGAGCAGTACTTC. It specifies CASSFRTGAYEQYF.

V usage is TRBV6-5 and J usage is TRBJ1-4, with D unclear. Trimming took off 6 bases at V and 2 bases at J, with 10 bases between the two ends. This CDR3 comprises 14 residues. Germline V gives CDR1 MNHEY, CDR2 SVGAGI. The CDR3 region is CASRGVATNEKLFF. In DNA form, the CDR3 reads TGTGCCAGCAGGGGAGTCGCCACTAATGAAAAACTGTTTTTT.

This clone has just one count. The chain recombines TRBV9 with TRBJ1-4, with D unclear. The CDR3 sequence is 14 residues long. Trimming cost V 4 bases and J 8 bases, with 15 bases left between them. Germline V CDR1 and CDR2: SGDLS, YYNGEE. CDR3 bases: TGTGCCAGCAGCCCGCCAGACAAACACGAAAAACTGTTTTTT. It yields the protein CASSPPDKHEKLFF.

This clone has only one observation. V usage is TRBV21-1 and J usage is TRBJ2-5; the tabulated D call, TRBD1, remains unverified against the DNA. TRBV21-1 is reported as a pseudogene. This CDR3 has 16 residues. DNA of the CDR3: TGTGCCAGCAGCAAGAGGGGGCAGGAGGGTGGAGAGACCCAGTACTTC. Translation gives CASSKRGQEGGETQYF.

V usage is TRBV5-1 and J usage is TRBJ1-2; tentatively, D is TRBD1 (6 bases). V lost 3 bases, J lost 1 base, and 10 bases lay in between. The CDR3 runs 14 residues. The germline CDR1 and CDR2 sequences are SGHRS and YFSETQ. CDR3 amino acids: CASSSGTSNYGYTF. Written as DNA, the CDR3 is TGCGCCAGCAGCTCCGGGACAAGTAACTATGGCTACACCTTC.

The V call is TRBV20-1, the J call TRBJ2-2; no firm D call. This CDR3 has 11 amino acids. Germline V gene data show CDR1 as DFQATT and CDR2 as SNEGSKA (reference sequence). V lost 2 bases and J 8 bases, leaving 6 bases between the germline ends. The CDR3 nucleotides read TGCAGTGCTAGATCTGTGGGGGAGCTGTTTTTT. It yields the protein CSARSVGELFF.

The chain links TRBV7-9 to TRBJ2-5; tentatively, D is TRBD2 (5 bases). Germline assignment: CDR1 SEHNR and CDR2 FQNEAQ (reference sequence). This CDR3 is built from 15 residues. V lost 4 bases and J lost 4, with 16 bases in between. The CDR3 is CASSSLLRVGETQYF. CDR3 nucleotides: TGTGCCAGCAGCTCCCTGCTGAGGGTAGGAGAGACCCAGTACTTC.

This chain connects TRBV10-2 to TRBJ1-3; the D gene is possibly TRBD1 (6 bases). This CDR3 comprises 16 residues. In germline, CDR1 is WSHSY, CDR2 SAAADI. Trimming left V 2 bases short and J 4 bases short, with 15 bases between. The CDR3 DNA is TGCGCCAGCAGTGAGAAGGGGGGGCAAGGCGGAAACACCATATATTTT. It encodes CASSEKGGQGGNTIYF.

The J gene is TRBJ2-3, the V gene TRBV9; 9 bases agree with TRBD2. The germline V gene encodes CDR1 SGDLS and CDR2 YYNGEE. The V segment lost 0 bases and the J segment 4 bases; nucleotides outside the gene matches: 6. This CDR3 has 16 amino acids. CDR3 amino acids: CASSVGGGGASDTQYF. CDR3 nucleotides: TGTGCCAGCAGCGTAGGCGGCGGGGGGGCCTCAGATACGCAGTATTTT.

This CDR3 reads CASSDPPEGGETQYF. Written as DNA, the CDR3 is TGTGCCAGCAGTGACCCCCCCGAGGGAGGGGAGACCCAGTACTTC. The chain has TRBV6-1 and TRBJ2-5; TRBD2 matches 7 bases. CDR3 length: 15 amino acids. Trimming cost V 3 bases and J 5 bases; bases outside gene matches: 9. The V gene's germline CDR1 is MNHNS and CDR2 SASEGT.

In this sample, this clone turned up once. The chain links TRBV6-5 to TRBJ2-3, with 10 bases identical to TRBD2. The CDR3 runs 15 residues. Trimming removed 1 base from V and 4 bases from J; junction bases left unmatched: 2. Per the germline V gene, CDR1 is MNHEY and CDR2 is SVGAGI. This chain's CDR3 is CASSYWSGGADTQYF. CDR3 in DNA: TGTGCCAGCAGTTACTGGAGCGGGGGGGCAGATACGCAGTATTTT.

J is TRBJ2-5 and V is TRBV2, with D perhaps matching TRBD1 (6 bases). Deletions cut 5 bases from V and 3 bases from J, with 19 bases between. The germline V gene has CDR1 SNHLY and CDR2 FYNNEI. The CDR3 sequence is 16 residues long. The CDR3 sequence is CASSLSLQGFEETQYF. CDR3 in DNA: TGTGCCAGCAGTCTCTCTTTACAGGGTTTCGAAGAGACCCAGTACTTC.

The CDR3: CASSQGDRESYEQYF. As DNA, the CDR3 is TGTGCCAGCAGCCAAGGGGACAGGGAGAGCTACGAGCAGTACTTC. The chain is built from TRBV4-2 and TRBJ2-7, with 9 bases matching TRBD1. CDR1 LGHNA and CDR2 YNFKEQ come from the germline V gene. There are 15 residues in the CDR3. Trimming cost V 1 base and J 3 bases; bases outside gene matches: 4.

This clone was recorded only once. V is TRBV6-6 and J is TRBJ1-5, with D possibly being TRBD1 (6 bases). The germline gives CDR1 MNHNY, CDR2 SVGAGI (reference sequence). CDR3 length: 13 residues. The V gene lost 6 bases and the J gene lost 7 bases, with 13 bases spanning the gap. This chain's CDR3 is CASSSTGSQPQHF. The DNA of the CDR3 is TGTGCCAGCAGCAGTACAGGGTCCCAGCCCCAGCATTTT.

The chain joins TRBV6-5 to TRBJ2-1; possible D gene TRBD2, 6 bases. This CDR3 has 13 amino acids. The germline V and J ends were trimmed by 8 bases and 5 bases, with 13 bases remaining between them. From germline, CDR1 is MNHEY and CDR2 SVGAGI. CDR3 sequence reads: CASGGQANNEQFF. DNA of the CDR3: TGTGCCAGCGGAGGGCAGGCCAACAATGAGCAGTTCTTC.

The V and J genes are TRBV10-3 and TRBJ1-2; the match to TRBD1 covers 7 bases. Germline CDR1 is ENHRY and CDR2 is SYGVKD. The ends lost 0 bases at V and 4 bases at J; junction bases unmatched: 5. This CDR3 spans 15 amino acids. DNA of the CDR3: TGTGCCATCAGTGAGTCAGGGGGCAGGGCCTATGGCTACACCTTC. This sequence encodes CAISESGGRAYGYTF.

The rearrangement joins TRBV4-2 to TRBJ2-7, with D unresolved. Trimming shortened V by 1 base and J by 2 bases, and 12 bases separated the two germline ends. The germline V gene has CDR1 LGHNA and CDR2 YNFKEQ. CDR3 length: 15 residues. Written as DNA, the CDR3 is TGTGCCAGCAGCCAAGGAGAGCCTGCGGCCTACGAGCAGTACTTC. Residues: CASSQGEPAAYEQYF.

J is TRBJ2-7 and V is TRBV27; D is undetermined. This CDR3 has 12 amino acids. Germline V gives CDR1 MNHEY, CDR2 SMNVEV (reference sequence). V lost 5 bases and J 3 bases, leaving 8 bases between the germline ends. The CDR3 here is CASSPSGYEQYF. As DNA, the CDR3 is TGTGCCAGCAGTCCCTCAGGCTACGAGCAGTACTTC.

The chain uses TRBV6-6 and TRBJ1-4, with 7 bases lining up with TRBD1. The junction had 5 bases not matched to a gene; V was cut back by 5 bases and J by 5 bases. The CDR3 runs to 14 residues. Germline values: CDR1 MNHNY, CDR2 SVGAGI (reference sequence). The DNA of the CDR3 is TGTGCCAGCAGTGTGGGACAGATAAATGAAAAACTGTTTTTT. Translated, it gives CASSVGQINEKLFF.

The chain has TRBV2 and TRBJ1-2; D uncertain. The V gene lost 0 bases and the J gene lost 2 bases, with 4 bases spanning the gap. The CDR3 is 13 residues long. The V gene's germline CDR1 is SNHLY and CDR2 FYNNEI. Here the CDR3 reads CASSEAQNYGYTF. In nucleotides, the CDR3 is TGTGCCAGCAGTGAAGCCCAGAACTATGGCTACACCTTC.

This chain uses TRBV11-2 with TRBJ1-2, with D perhaps matching TRBD1 (5 bases). V lost 4 bases, J lost 8 bases, and 23 bases lay in between. This CDR3 comprises 16 residues. Per the germline V gene, CDR1 is SGHAT and CDR2 is FQNNGV. The CDR3 region has the DNA TGTGCCAGCAGCTCACGCGTGGGGGGTCCTGGCCTCGGCTACACCTTC. It translates to CASSSRVGGPGLGYTF.

The chain employs TRBV15 and TRBJ2-5; D is unresolved. CDR1 and CDR2 from the germline V gene are LNHNV and YYDKDF (reference sequence). This CDR3 has 15 residues. The V end was cut by 0 bases, the J end by 5 bases, with 13 bases between. The CDR3 protein is CATSRDKMVQETQYF. Here the CDR3 DNA reads TGTGCCACCAGCAGAGATAAGATGGTCCAGGAGACCCAGTACTTC.